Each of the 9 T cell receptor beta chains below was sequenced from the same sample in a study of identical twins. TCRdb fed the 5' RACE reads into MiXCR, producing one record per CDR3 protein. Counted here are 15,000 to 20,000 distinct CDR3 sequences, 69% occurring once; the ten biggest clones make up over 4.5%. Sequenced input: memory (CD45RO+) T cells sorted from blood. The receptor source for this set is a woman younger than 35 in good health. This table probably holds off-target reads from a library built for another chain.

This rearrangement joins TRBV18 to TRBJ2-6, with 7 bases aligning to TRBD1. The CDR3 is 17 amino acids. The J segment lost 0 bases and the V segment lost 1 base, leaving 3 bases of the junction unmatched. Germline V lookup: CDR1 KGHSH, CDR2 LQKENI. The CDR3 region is CASSPQRQGSGANVLTF. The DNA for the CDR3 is TGTGCCAGCTCACCACAGCGACAGGGCTCTGGGGCCAACGTCCTGACTTTC.

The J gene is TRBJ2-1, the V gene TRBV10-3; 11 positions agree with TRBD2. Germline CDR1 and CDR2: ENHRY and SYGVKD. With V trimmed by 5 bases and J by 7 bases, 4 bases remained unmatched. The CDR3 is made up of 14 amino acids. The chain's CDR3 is CAISIAGGPNEQFF. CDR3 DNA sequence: TGTGCCATCAGTATAGCGGGAGGGCCGAATGAGCAGTTCTTC.

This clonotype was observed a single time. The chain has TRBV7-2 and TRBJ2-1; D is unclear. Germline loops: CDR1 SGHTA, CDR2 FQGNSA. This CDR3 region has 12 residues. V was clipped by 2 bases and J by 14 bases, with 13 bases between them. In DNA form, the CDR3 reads TGTGCCAGCAGCTTAAGGCTATCACCGAAGTTCTTC. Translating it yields CASSLRLSPKFF.

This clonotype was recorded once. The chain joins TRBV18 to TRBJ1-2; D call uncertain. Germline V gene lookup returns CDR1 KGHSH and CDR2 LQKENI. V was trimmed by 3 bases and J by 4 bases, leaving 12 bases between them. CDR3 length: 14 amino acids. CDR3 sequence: CASSPVAFGYGYTF. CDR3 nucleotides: TGTGCCAGCTCACCTGTAGCCTTCGGCTATGGCTACACCTTC. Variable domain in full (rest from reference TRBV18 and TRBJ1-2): NAGVMQNPRHLVRRRGQEARLRCSPMKGHSHVYWYRQLPEEGLKFMVYLQKENIIDESGMPKERFSAEFPKEGPSILRIQQVVRGDSAAYFCASSPVAFGYGYTFGSGTRLTVV.

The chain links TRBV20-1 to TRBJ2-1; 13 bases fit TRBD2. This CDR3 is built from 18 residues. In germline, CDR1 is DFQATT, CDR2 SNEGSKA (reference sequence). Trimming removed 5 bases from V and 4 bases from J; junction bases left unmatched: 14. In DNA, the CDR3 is TGCAGTGCTCCCAAGACCCGGACTAGCGGGAGCAAATACAATGAGCAGTTCTTC. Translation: CSAPKTRTSGSKYNEQFF.

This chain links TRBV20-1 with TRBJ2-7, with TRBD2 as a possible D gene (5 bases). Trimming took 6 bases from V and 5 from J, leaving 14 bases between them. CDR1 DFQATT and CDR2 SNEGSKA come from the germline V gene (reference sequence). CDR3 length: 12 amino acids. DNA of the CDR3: TGCAGTGCGGGCAGGAGGAGCCACGAGCAGTACTTC. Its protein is CSAGRRSHEQYF.

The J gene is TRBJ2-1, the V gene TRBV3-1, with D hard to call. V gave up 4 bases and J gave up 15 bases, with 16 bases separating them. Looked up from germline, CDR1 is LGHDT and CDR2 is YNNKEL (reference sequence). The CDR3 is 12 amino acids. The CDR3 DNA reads TGTGCCAGCAGCCTACCAGACCTTCAGGTGTTCTTC. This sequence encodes CASSLPDLQVFF.

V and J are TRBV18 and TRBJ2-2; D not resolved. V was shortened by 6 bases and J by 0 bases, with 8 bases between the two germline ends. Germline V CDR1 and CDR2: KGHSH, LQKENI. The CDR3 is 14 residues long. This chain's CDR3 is CASSVGPNTGELFF. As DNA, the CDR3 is TGTGCCAGCTCTGTCGGACCGAACACCGGGGAGCTGTTTTTT.

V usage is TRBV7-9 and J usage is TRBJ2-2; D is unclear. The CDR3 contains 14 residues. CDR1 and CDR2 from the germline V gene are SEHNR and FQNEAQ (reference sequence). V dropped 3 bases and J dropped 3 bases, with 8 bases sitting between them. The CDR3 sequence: CASSFRLDTGELFF. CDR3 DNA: TGTGCCAGCAGCTTCCGCCTGGACACCGGGGAGCTGTTTTTT.